This T cell receptor (beta chain) was sequenced in a study of blood T cell repertoires in COVID-19 (dated by TCRdb to 2018 to 2020). General notes on the study: Collaborator samples came from the United States, Italy and Spain and covered acute and convalescent phases of COVID-19. The repertoires were released in a freely available public database meant as a resource for research on the immune response to SARS-CoV-2. The material from the prospective study consisted of cDNA or gDNA derived from T cells, B-cell-depleted T cells, or PBMCs. Sample metadata almost always included a de-identified subject ID, COVID-19 status, age in years and sex. Samples came from the ongoing ImmuneRACE study (first 160 participants) plus 1,254 subjects from 6 global collaborators. Subjects who had been exposed to COVID-19, were actively infected with it, or had recovered from it provided the deeply sampled blood TCRbeta repertoires that made up the dataset. HLA class I and class II types, where available, came from metadata supplied by the sample provider rather than from assay-based typing. Study-level results and caveats: The quantity of clinical and demographic metadata differed by source and by participant and was supplied without curation.

Regarding this clone: Its antigen is still unknown. No base qualities exist here, and no much larger clone lies one base off it.

The collaborating institutions used their own protocols to collect whole blood in K2EDTA tubes. For TCRbeta analysis, collaborator samples were shipped as frozen whole blood, as isolated PBMCs, or as DNA extracted from either sample type. The cysteine opens and the phenylalanine closes a CDR3 of 18 amino acids. Kept here is only the CDR3 DNA, which spans 54 bases and is read in frame from base 1. Reading the germline V gene (reference sequence) gives CDR1 LNHDA and CDR2 SQIVND. For this chain, trimming is 4 bases at the V end and 7 bases at the J end, and the number of junction bases without a gene match is 11. TCRbeta CDR3 regions were amplified from genomic DNA by means of the immunoSEQ Assay, a bias-controlled multiplex PCR. Per the original workflow: The number of nucleated cells in each sample was estimated from the amplification of reference gene primers within the assay. Sequence reads were collapsed and filtered to measure the absolute abundance of every unique TCRbeta CDR3 rearrangement. Productive Simpson clonality was computed per sample as the square root of Simpson's diversity index over productive rearrangements. The clones in this table, taken by TCRdb from immuneACCESS, are in-frame only. Not every clone is retained; where verified, under half of the shortfall comes from an unresolved V gene, and the cause of the rest is unknown. V, J and clone size derive from that table, while D and trimming were established from the DNA sequence. Here the sample has about 220,000 clones; 80% to 90% occur a single time. The top ten clones comprise about 2.3% of the sample.

The sample taken for sequencing was peripheral blood. The chain is made from TRBV19 and TRBJ2-1; the junction holds 15 bases that match TRBD2. The clonotype comes from a woman aged 40 to 50 with active or convalescent COVID-19. This receptor carries the CDR3 CASSTDSGTSGGRNEQFF. DNA sequence: TGTGCCAGTAGTACCGATTCCGGGACTAGCGGGGGGCGTAATGAGCAGTTCTTC.